This TCR beta chain was observed in a study of spatial heterogeneity in lung cancer. Study information: The library had UMIs, and each TCR and UMI pair averaged more than ten raw reads.

This clonotype was counted at least ten times. Time point given: sample taken at primary tumor resection. Unsorted samples of tumor, nontumor lung or frozen PBMC had their whole RNA sequenced. TCR cDNA molecules each carried a unique molecular identifier. TCRdb used MiXCR to reprocess the 5' RACE reads, holding one entry per CDR3 protein. The sample has 13,000 to 15,000 distinct CDR3 sequences, 11% seen once. The CDR3 loop spans 17 amino acids. The germline V gene encodes CDR1 SGHTA and CDR2 FQGTGA. V gave up 5 bases and J gave up 4 bases; unmatched junction bases: 11. This receptor was obtained from a female donor with early-stage non-small cell lung cancer. Material: PBMCs, obtained at surgery. The chain is built from TRBV7-3 and TRBJ2-2; 9 bases agree with TRBD2. The CDR3 bases are TGTGCCAGCAGCCCCCCCCGGCTAGCGGGGACCACCGGGGAGCTGTTTTTT. Its protein is CASSPPRLAGTTGELFF.